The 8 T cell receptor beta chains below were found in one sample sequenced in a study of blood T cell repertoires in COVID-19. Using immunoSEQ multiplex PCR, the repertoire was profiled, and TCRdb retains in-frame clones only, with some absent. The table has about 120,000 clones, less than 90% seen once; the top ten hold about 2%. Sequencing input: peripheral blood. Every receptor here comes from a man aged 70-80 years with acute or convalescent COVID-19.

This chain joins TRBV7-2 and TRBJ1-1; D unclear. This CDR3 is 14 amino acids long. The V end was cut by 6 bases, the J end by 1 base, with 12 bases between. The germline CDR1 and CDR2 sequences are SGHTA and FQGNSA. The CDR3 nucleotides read TGTGCCAGCAGGTTGAGTGGTGGGAACACTGAAGCTTTCTTT. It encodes CASRLSGGNTEAFF.

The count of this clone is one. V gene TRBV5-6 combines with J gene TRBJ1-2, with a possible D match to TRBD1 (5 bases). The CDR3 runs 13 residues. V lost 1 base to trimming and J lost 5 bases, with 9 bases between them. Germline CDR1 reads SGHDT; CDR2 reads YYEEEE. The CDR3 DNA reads TGTGCCAGCAGCTTGCAGGGCCCGTATGGCTACACCTTC. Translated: CASSLQGPYGYTF. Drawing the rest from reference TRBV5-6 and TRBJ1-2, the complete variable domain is DAGVTQSPTHLIKTRGQQVTLRCSPKSGHDTVSWYQQALGQGPQFIFQYYEEEERQRGNFPDRFSGHQFPNYSSELNVNALLLGDSALYLCASSLQGPYGYTFGSGTRLTVV.

This chain's CDR3 is CATLKGGGLETQYF. The CDR3 DNA reads as TGTGCCACCCTTAAAGGGGGGGGCTTGGAGACCCAGTACTTC. V is TRBV7-9 and J is TRBJ2-5; maybe TRBD2 (7 bases). The ends were cut back, 10 bases at V and 5 bases at J, with 20 bases in the middle. Germline CDR1 SEHNR, CDR2 FQNEAQ (reference sequence). The CDR3 spans 14 residues.

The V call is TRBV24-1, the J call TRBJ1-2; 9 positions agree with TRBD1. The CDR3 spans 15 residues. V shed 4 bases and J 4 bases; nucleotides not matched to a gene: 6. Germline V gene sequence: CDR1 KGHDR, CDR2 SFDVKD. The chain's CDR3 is CATSEDRGFPYGYTF. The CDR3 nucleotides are TGTGCCACCAGTGAGGACAGGGGTTTTCCCTATGGCTACACCTTC.

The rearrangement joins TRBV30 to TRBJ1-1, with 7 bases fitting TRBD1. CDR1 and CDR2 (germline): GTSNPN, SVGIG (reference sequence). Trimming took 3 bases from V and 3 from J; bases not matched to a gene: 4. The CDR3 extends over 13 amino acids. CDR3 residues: CAWRIQGHTEAFF. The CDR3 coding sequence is TGTGCCTGGAGGATACAGGGGCACACTGAAGCTTTCTTT.

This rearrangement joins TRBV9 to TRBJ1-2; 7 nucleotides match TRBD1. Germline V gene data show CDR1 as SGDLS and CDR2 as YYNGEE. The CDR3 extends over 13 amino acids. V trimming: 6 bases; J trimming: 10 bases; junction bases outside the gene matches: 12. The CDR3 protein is CASIYSSDRNYTF. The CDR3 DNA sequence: TGTGCCAGCATATACTCCTCGGACAGGAACTACACCTTC.

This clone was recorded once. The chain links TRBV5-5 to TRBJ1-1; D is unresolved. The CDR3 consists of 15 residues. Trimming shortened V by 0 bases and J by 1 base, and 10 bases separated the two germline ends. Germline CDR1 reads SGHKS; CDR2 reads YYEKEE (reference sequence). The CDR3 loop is CASSLGYSWNTEAFF. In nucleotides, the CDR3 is TGTGCCAGCAGCTTGGGGTACAGCTGGAACACTGAAGCTTTCTTT.

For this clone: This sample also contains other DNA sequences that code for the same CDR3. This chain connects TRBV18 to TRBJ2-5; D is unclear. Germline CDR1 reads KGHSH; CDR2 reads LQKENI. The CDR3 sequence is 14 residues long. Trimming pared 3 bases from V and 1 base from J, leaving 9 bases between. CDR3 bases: TGTGCCAGCTCACCCGGGTCCCCCCAAGAGACCCAGTACTTC. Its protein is CASSPGSPQETQYF.